The clone carrying this T cell receptor beta chain was seen repeatedly, ten times or more. The data stem from a study of Graves' ophthalmopathy and Graves' hyperthyroidism. Between the trimmed V and J ends, which lost 2 bases and 3 bases, there was a span of 16 bases. CDR3 size: 16 residues. The germline gives CDR1 MNHEY, CDR2 SVGAGI. Amplification from RNA transcripts yielded the TCR beta CDR3 regions. HTBI-primed RT-PCR formed the first round, and a multiplex PCR formed the second. Via MiXCR, TCRdb re-called the multiplex PCR reads, giving one row per CDR3 protein. The table shows a few hundred thousand distinct CDR3 sequences, with approximately 15% occurring only once.

The sequencing input was peripheral blood. The clonotype originates from a woman between 18 and 29 years old with stable Graves' hyperthyroidism. The V call is TRBV6-5, the J call TRBJ1-1; D call uncertain. The CDR3, as DNA: TGTGCCAGCAGTTACCCTTATACCTCCCAGGACACTGAAGCTTTCTTT. Protein product: CASSYPYTSQDTEAFF.